Following are 16 T cell receptor beta chains from one sample sequenced in a study of blood T cell repertoires in COVID-19. TCRdb's copy holds only in-frame clones and misses some; the assay was immunoSEQ multiplex PCR. The sample shows over 70,000 clones, approximately 77% of them seen only once. Sequenced material: peripheral blood. The receptor source for this set is an elderly woman with acute or convalescent COVID-19.

The chain is built from TRBV28 and TRBJ1-5; weak D call: TRBD1 (6 bases). There are 13 residues in the CDR3. The V and J ends lost 11 bases and 4 bases respectively, with 15 bases between them. Germline CDR1 is MDHEN and CDR2 is SYDVKM. The CDR3 reads CAARGPRNQPQHF. In DNA, the CDR3 is TGTGCCGCGCGGGGGCCGCGGAATCAGCCCCAGCATTTT.

The rearrangement links TRBV5-1 to TRBJ1-2; D not certain. Trimming removed 0 bases at V and 11 bases at J, with 14 bases between. Germline assignment: CDR1 SGHRS and CDR2 YFSETQ. The CDR3 extends over 13 amino acids. CDR3 residues: CASSLDVGVEYTF. The CDR3 DNA reads TGCGCCAGCAGCTTGGACGTCGGGGTGGAATACACCTTC.

CDR3 nucleotides: TGTGCCAGCAGCCATACTACAGGGGAAGGCACCATATATTTT. This codes for CASSHTTGEGTIYF. This chain connects TRBV7-2 to TRBJ1-3; 7 bases match TRBD1. This CDR3 comprises 14 residues. Germline CDR1 SGHTA, CDR2 FQGNSA. Trimming at V came to 5 bases and at J to 9 bases, leaving 10 bases not matched to a gene.

The rearrangement links TRBV11-2 to TRBJ2-7; D call uncertain. Looked up from germline, CDR1 is SGHAT and CDR2 is FQNNGV. CDR3 length equals 14 residues. V was clipped by 1 base and J by 0 bases, with 7 bases between them. The CDR3 region is CASSLGHSSYEQYF. The CDR3 nucleotides are TGTGCCAGCAGCTTAGGCCATAGCTCCTACGAGCAGTACTTC.

The CDR3 region is CASSMDRNQPQHF. In DNA, the CDR3 is TGTGCCAGCAGCATGGACAGAAATCAGCCCCAGCATTTT. The rearrangement uses TRBV5-4 and TRBJ1-5, with D tentatively TRBD1 (6 bases). CDR3 length: 13 amino acids. CDR1 is SGHNT and CDR2 is YYREEE in the germline V gene (reference sequence). Trimming cost V 4 bases and J 4 bases, with 9 bases left between them.

The CDR3 nucleotides read TGTGCCAGCAGCCCAATGGCCACATCCTATGGCTACACCTTC. Translating gives CASSPMATSYGYTF. V gene TRBV3-1 (or the pseudogene TRBV3-2) combines with J gene TRBJ1-2; no definite D call. The CDR3 sequence is 14 residues long. V was trimmed by 4 bases and J by 4 bases, leaving 13 bases between them. CDR1 and CDR2 (germline): LGHDT, YNNKEL (reference sequence).

The chain joins TRBV11-2 to TRBJ1-3; TRBD1 might be the D (5 bases). Trimming stripped 1 base from V and 1 base from J, with 5 bases between. Germline CDR1 is SGHAT and CDR2 is FQNNGV. The CDR3 runs to 14 residues. DNA for the CDR3: TGTGCCAGCAGCTTAGGGACATCTGGAAACACCATATATTTT. This encodes CASSLGTSGNTIYF.

The chain combines TRBV6-5 with TRBJ2-2; a possible D gene is TRBD1 (6 bases). Germline values: CDR1 MNHEY, CDR2 SVGAGI. V lost 6 bases to trimming and J lost 3 bases, with 14 bases between them. The CDR3 is 15 amino acids. CDR3 region: CASRQGWGDTGELFF. For the CDR3, the DNA is TGTGCCAGCAGACAGGGATGGGGAGACACCGGGGAGCTGTTTTTT.

The chain recombines TRBV29-1 with TRBJ2-3; 9 positions match TRBD1. This CDR3 comprises 12 residues. Unmatched junction bases numbered 3, after V lost 6 bases and J lost 5 bases. The V gene's germline CDR1 is SQVTM and CDR2 ANQGSEA. The CDR3 DNA reads as TGCAGCGTCGGGACAGGGAGAGATACGCAGTATTTT. Residues: CSVGTGRDTQYF.

The rearrangement joins TRBV4-2 to TRBJ2-6; D remains ambiguous. CDR3 length equals 15 residues. From germline, CDR1 is LGHNA and CDR2 YNFKEQ. The V and J ends lost 4 bases and 0 bases respectively, with 7 bases between them. CDR3 residues: CASSPLLSGANVLTF. The CDR3 DNA sequence: TGTGCCAGCAGCCCTTTACTCTCTGGGGCCAACGTCCTGACTTTC.

This chain connects TRBV5-1 to TRBJ2-7, with 9 nucleotides matching TRBD1. The CDR3 has 14 residues. V dropped 3 bases and J dropped 4; count of bases not matched to a gene: 5. Germline CDR1 and CDR2: SGHRS and YFSETQ. The CDR3 DNA reads TGCGCCAGCAGCTGGACAGGGGAGGGATACGAGCAGTACTTC. It codes for CASSWTGEGYEQYF. Based on the CDR3 plus reference TRBV5-1 and TRBJ2-7, the full variable domain is KAGVTQTPRYLIKTRGQQVTLSCSPISGHRSVSWYQQTPGQGLQFLFEYFSETQRNKGNFPGRFSGRQFSNSRSEMNVSTLELGDSALYLCASSWTGEGYEQYFGPGTRLTVT.

The rearrangement joins TRBV11-2 to TRBJ1-3; D not certain. The CDR3 runs to 14 residues. Trimming removed 0 bases from V and 4 bases from J, with 7 bases in between. Germline V lookup: CDR1 SGHAT, CDR2 FQNNGV. CDR3 bases: TGTGCCAGCAGCTTAGAAAGAGGGGGAAACACCATATATTTT. Translating gives CASSLERGGNTIYF.

The rearrangement links TRBV30 to TRBJ2-7; D is perhaps TRBD1 or TRBD2 (5 bases each). The germline V and J ends were trimmed by 5 bases and 4 bases, with 12 bases remaining between them. Germline V gene data show CDR1 as GTSNPN and CDR2 as SVGIG (reference sequence). This CDR3 region has 12 residues. The CDR3 DNA reads TGTGCCTGGGGGGGTAACAGTTACGAGCAGTACTTC. Protein sequence: CAWGGNSYEQYF. Supplemented by reference TRBV30 and TRBJ2-7, the full variable domain reads SQTIHQWPATLVQPVGSPLSLECTVEGTSNPNLYWYRQAAGRGLQLLFYSVGIGQISSEVPQNLSASRPQDRQFILSSKKLLLSDSGFYLCAWGGNSYEQYFGPGTRLTVT.

This clone was observed a few times. The chain joins TRBV6-2 or TRBV6-3 to TRBJ2-2; 10 bases are shared with TRBD2. CDR1 and CDR2 (germline): MNHEY, SVGEGT. This CDR3 is 17 amino acids long. With V trimmed by 5 bases and J by 0 bases, 6 bases remained unmatched. The CDR3 region is CASSQLAGITNTGELFF. The CDR3 DNA follows: TGTGCCAGCAGTCAACTAGCGGGAATTACGAACACCGGGGAGCTGTTTTTT.

The chain has TRBV7-2 and TRBJ2-3, with 13 nucleotides matching TRBD2. Germline V gene data show CDR1 as SGHTA and CDR2 as FQGNSA. The CDR3 covers 16 residues. Trimming cost V 7 bases and J 5 bases; bases outside gene matches: 9. The CDR3 reads CASTLGLAGPGDTQYF. Here the CDR3 DNA reads TGTGCCAGCACCTTGGGACTAGCGGGACCGGGAGATACGCAGTATTTT.

The CDR3 loop reads CASSSSGATNEQFF. The CDR3 region has the DNA TGTGCCAGCAGCTCTAGCGGGGCCACCAATGAGCAGTTCTTC. The chain combines TRBV7-3 with TRBJ2-1; 9 bases are a match to TRBD2. V shed 4 bases, J shed 6 bases, and the junction held 4 bases outside the gene matches. The CDR3 length is 14 residues. The V gene's germline CDR1 is SGHTA and CDR2 FQGTGA.